One and the same sample provided the 4 T cell receptor beta chains below, sequenced in a study of OX40 agonist ivuxolimab in advanced cancers. Produced via immunoSEQ multiplex PCR; TCRdb's table is partial and in-frame only. This table holds around 76,000 clones, 94% found once. The material sequenced was CD4+ or CD8+ T cells sorted from blood, taken in a trial of the OX40 agonist ivuxolimab. Receptors originate from an adult with an advanced solid tumor such as melanoma, head and neck, liver or kidney cancer.

The CDR3 reads CASSQWGQASSYEQYF. The DNA of the CDR3 is TGTGCCAGCAGCCAATGGGGACAGGCGAGCTCCTACGAGCAGTACTTC. The rearrangement joins TRBV14 to TRBJ2-7; 8 nucleotides agree with TRBD1. V shed 2 bases, J shed 0 bases, and the junction held 6 bases outside the gene matches. Per germline, CDR1 SGHDN and CDR2 FVKESK. The length of the CDR3 is 16 residues.

V gene TRBV19 combines with J gene TRBJ1-2; D gene ambiguous. The CDR3 totals 13 residues. The V end was cut by 5 bases, the J end by 4 bases, with 11 bases between. The germline CDR1 and CDR2 sequences are LNHDA and SQIVND (reference sequence). The CDR3 bases are TGTGCCAGTAGTTCAACAGCAGCCTATGGCTACACCTTC. It codes for CASSSTAAYGYTF.

CDR3 nucleotide sequence: TGTGCCAGCAGCTTCGCGAGCGCTGAAGCTTTCTTT. Translating gives CASSFASAEAFF. The V and J genes are TRBV7-9 and TRBJ1-1, with unresolved D. The CDR3 extends over 12 amino acids. V was trimmed by 3 bases and J by 6 bases, leaving 8 bases between them. From germline, CDR1 is SEHNR and CDR2 FQNEAQ (reference sequence).

The gene calls are TRBV7-9 and TRBJ1-3; D possibly corresponds to TRBD1 (6 bases). CDR3 length equals 14 residues. Trimming took off 5 bases at V and 2 bases at J, with 10 bases between the two ends. The V gene's germline CDR1 is SEHNR and CDR2 FQNEAQ (reference sequence). CDR3 coding DNA: TGTGCCAGCAGCCCCCAGGGGACTGGAAACACCATATATTTT. Protein: CASSPQGTGNTIYF.